This T cell receptor (beta chain) was retrieved from a study of blood T cell repertoires in COVID-19. Study summary: Spain, Italy and the United States supplied samples that represented acute and convalescent COVID-19.

Details on this clone: The CDR3 carries no conserved terminal phenylalanine or tryptophan, so it likely arises from a read error.

CDR1 is GTSNPN, CDR2 SVGIG, per germline (reference sequence). V gave up 8 bases and J gave up 1 base, with 14 bases separating them. The CDR3 contains 13 residues. Original data processing: How many nucleated cells were present was estimated from reference gene primer amplification. Produced via immunoSEQ multiplex PCR; TCRdb's table is partial and in-frame only. V and J calls and clone size are given by that table; D and trimming were obtained from the DNA. This table has 100,000 or so clones, roughly 90% appearing once. The sample comprised peripheral blood. This clonotype was obtained from a man aged 30-40 years in a cohort sampled during active COVID-19. The V and J genes are TRBV30 and TRBJ1-1; tentative D call: TRBD1 (5 bases). CDR3 sequence: CATKSDKNTEAFL. The CDR3 DNA is TGTGCCACCAAATCGGACAAGAACACTGAAGCTTTCCTT.